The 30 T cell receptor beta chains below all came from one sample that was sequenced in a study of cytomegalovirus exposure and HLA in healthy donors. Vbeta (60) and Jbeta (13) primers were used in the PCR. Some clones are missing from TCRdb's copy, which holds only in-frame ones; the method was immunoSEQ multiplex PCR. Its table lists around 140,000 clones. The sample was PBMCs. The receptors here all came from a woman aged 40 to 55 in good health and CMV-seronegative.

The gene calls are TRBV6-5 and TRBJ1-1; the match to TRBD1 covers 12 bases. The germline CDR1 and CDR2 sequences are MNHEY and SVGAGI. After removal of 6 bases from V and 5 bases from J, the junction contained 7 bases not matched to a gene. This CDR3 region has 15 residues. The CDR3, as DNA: TGTGCCAGCAGCCCCCGGGACAGGGGGCTGACTGAAGCTTTCTTT. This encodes CASSPRDRGLTEAFF.

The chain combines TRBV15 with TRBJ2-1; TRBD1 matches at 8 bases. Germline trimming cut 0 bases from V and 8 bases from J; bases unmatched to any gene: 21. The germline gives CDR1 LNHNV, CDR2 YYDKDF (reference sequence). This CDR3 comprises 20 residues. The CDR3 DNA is TGTGCCACCAGCAGAGATCAAAGGAACAGGGGGGCGGGGAAGCAGGATGAGCAGTTCTTC. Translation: CATSRDQRNRGAGKQDEQFF.

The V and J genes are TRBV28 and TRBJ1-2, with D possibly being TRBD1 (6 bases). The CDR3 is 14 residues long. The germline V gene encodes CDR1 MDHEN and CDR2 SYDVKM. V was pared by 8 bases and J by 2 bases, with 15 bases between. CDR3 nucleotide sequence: TGTGCCAGCGGGGGTTGGGGGCCCAACTATGGCTACACCTTC. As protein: CASGGWGPNYGYTF.

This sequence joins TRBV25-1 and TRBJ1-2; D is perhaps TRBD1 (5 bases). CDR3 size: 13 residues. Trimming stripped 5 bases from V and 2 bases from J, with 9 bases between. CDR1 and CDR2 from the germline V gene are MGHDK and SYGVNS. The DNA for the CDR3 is TGTGCCAGCAGTTGGGCAGGGAACTATGGCTACACCTTC. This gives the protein CASSWAGNYGYTF.

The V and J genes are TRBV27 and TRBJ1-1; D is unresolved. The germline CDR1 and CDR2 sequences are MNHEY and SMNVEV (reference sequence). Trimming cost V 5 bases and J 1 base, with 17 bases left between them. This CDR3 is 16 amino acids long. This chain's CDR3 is CASSTIFGSGNTEAFF. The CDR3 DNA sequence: TGTGCCAGCAGTACTATATTTGGTTCTGGGAACACTGAAGCTTTCTTT.

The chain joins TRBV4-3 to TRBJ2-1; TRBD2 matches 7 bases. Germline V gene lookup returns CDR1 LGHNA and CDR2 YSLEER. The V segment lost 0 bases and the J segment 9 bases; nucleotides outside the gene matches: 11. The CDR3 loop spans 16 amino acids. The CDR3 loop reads CASSQDWRGTLAEQFF. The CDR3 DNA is TGCGCCAGCAGCCAAGACTGGCGGGGGACCCTGGCTGAGCAGTTCTTC.

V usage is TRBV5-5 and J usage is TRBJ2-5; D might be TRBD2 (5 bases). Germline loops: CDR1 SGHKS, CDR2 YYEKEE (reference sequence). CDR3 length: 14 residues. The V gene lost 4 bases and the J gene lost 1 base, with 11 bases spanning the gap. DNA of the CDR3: TGTGCCAGCAGCCCACACCGGGGCCAAGAGACCCAGTACTTC. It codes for CASSPHRGQETQYF.

CDR3 DNA: TGTGCCAGCAGTGTCCGGGGGGGGACAGGGTTAATTGGAGGCTACACCTTC. It is translated as CASSVRGGTGLIGGYTF. The chain has TRBV6-1 and TRBJ1-2; 9 positions agree with TRBD1. The CDR3 totals 17 residues. Germline V lookup: CDR1 MNHNS, CDR2 SASEGT. Unmatched junction bases numbered 17, after V lost 4 bases and J lost 8 bases.

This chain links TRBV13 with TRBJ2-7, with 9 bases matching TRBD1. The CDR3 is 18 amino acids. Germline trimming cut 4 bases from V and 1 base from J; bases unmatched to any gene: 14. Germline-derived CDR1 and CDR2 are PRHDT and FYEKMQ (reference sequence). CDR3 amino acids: CASSSNTGTGIFSYEQYF. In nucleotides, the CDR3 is TGTGCCAGCAGCTCTAACACCGGGACAGGGATTTTTTCCTACGAGCAGTACTTC.

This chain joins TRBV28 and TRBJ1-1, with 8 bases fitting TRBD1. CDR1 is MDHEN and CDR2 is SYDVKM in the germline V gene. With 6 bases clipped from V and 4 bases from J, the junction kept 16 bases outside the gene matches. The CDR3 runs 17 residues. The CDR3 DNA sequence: TGTGCCAGCAGCCTTCGACAGGGGAAGGGACTTCCCACTGAAGCTTTCTTT. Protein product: CASSLRQGKGLPTEAFF.

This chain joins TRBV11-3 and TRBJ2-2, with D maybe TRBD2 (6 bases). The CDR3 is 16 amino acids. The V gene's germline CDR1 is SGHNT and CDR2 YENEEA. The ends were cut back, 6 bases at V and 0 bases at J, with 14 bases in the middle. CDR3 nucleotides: TGTGCCAGCAGTTCTGGGGGGAGTCCGAACACCGGGGAGCTGTTTTTT. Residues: CASSSGGSPNTGELFF.

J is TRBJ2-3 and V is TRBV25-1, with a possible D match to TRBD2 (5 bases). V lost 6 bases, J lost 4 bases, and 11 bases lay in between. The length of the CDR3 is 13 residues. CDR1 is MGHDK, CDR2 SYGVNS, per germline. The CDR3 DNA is TGTGCCAGCAGCCGTATGGGAGCAGATACGCAGTATTTT. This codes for CASSRMGADTQYF.

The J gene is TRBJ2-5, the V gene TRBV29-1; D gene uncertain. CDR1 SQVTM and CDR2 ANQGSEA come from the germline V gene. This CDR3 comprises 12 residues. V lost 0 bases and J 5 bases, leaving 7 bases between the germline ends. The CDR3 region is CSVEDGGETQYF. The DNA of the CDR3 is TGCAGCGTTGAAGACGGTGGTGAGACCCAGTACTTC.

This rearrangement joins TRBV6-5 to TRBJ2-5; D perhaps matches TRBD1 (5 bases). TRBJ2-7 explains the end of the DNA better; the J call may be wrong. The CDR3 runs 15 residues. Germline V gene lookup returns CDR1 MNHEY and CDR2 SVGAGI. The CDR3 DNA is TGTGCCAGCAGTTACTCAGGGGTACCTCCCTACGAGCAGTACTTC. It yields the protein CASSYSGVPPYEQYF.

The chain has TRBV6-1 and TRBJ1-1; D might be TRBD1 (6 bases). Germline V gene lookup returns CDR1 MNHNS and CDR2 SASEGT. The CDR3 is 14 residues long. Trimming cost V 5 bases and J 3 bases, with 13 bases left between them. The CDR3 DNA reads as TGTGCCAGCAGTTTGACAGGAGAGCACACTGAAGCTTTCTTT. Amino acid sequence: CASSLTGEHTEAFF.

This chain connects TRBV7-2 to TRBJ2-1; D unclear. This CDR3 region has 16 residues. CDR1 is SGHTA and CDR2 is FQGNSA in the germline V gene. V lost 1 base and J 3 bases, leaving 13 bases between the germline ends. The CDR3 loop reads CASSLGSGTIYNEQFF. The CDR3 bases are TGTGCCAGCAGCTTAGGTTCAGGCACCATCTACAATGAGCAGTTCTTC.

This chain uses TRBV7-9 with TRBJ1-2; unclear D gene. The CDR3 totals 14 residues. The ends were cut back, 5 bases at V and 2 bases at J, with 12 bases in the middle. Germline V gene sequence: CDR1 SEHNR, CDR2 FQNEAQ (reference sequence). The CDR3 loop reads CASSHPERNYGYTF. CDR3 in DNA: TGTGCCAGCAGCCACCCGGAGAGGAACTATGGCTACACCTTC.

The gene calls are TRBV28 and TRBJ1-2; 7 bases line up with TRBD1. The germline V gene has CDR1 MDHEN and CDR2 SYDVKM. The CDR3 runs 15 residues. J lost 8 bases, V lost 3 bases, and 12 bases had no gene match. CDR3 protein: CASSFSGRGARGYTF. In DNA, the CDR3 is TGTGCCAGCAGTTTCTCGGGCAGGGGGGCGAGAGGCTACACCTTC.

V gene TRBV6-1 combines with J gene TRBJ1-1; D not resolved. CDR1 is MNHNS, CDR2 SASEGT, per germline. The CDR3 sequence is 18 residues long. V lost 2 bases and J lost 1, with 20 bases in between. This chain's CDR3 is CASSEWVGRADANTEAFF. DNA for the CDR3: TGTGCCAGCAGTGAATGGGTCGGGAGGGCGGACGCGAACACTGAAGCTTTCTTT.

The CDR3, as DNA: TGTGCCAGCAGCCCGCAGCCGGGACACCTGAACACTGAAGCTTTCTTT. Translation gives CASSPQPGHLNTEAFF. The rearrangement uses TRBV7-3 and TRBJ1-1; D is perhaps TRBD1 (6 bases). Germline-derived CDR1 and CDR2 are SGHTA and FQGTGA. V lost 5 bases and J 0 bases, leaving 16 bases between the germline ends. The CDR3 length is 16 residues.

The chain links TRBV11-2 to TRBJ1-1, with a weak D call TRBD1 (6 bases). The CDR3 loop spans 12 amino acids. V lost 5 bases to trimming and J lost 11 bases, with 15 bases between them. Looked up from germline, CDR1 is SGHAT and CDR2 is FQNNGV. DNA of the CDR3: TGTGCCAGCAGCCTCTCAGGGGCCCGCGCTTTCTTT. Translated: CASSLSGARAFF. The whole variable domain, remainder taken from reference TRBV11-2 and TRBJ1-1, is EAGVAQSPRYKIIEKRQSVAFWCNPISGHATLYWYQQILGQGPKLLIQFQNNGVVDDSQLPKDRFSAERLKGVDSTLKIQPAKLEDSAVYLCASSLSGARAFFGQGTRLTVV.

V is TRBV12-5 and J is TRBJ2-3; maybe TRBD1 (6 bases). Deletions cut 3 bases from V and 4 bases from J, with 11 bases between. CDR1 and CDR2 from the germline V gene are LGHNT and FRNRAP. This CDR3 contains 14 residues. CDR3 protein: CASGFNSGADTQYF. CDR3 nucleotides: TGTGCTAGTGGTTTTAATTCAGGGGCAGATACGCAGTATTTT.

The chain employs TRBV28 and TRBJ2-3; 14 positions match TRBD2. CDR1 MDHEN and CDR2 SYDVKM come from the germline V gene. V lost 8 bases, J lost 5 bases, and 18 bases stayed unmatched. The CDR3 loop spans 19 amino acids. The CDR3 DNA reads TGTGCCAGCCCTCCGGGGACTAGCGGGGGCTGGAGGTCGGGAGATACGCAGTATTTT. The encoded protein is CASPPGTSGGWRSGDTQYF.

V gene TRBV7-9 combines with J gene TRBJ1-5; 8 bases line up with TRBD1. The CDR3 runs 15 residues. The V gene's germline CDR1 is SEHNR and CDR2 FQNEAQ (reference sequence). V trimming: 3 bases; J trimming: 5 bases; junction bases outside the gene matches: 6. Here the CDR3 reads CASSLWTGNYQPQHF. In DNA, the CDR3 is TGTGCCAGCAGCTTGTGGACAGGGAATTATCAGCCCCAGCATTTT. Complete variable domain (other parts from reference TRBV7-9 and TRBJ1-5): DTGVSQNPRHKITKRGQNVTFRCDPISEHNRLYWYRQTLGQGPEFLTYFQNEAQLEKSRLLSDRFSAERPKGSFSTLEIQRTEQGDSAMYLCASSLWTGNYQPQHFGDGTRLSIL.

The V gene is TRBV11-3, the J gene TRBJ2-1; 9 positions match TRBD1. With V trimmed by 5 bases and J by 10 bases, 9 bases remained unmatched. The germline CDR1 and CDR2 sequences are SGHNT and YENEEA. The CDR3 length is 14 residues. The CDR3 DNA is TGTGCCAGCAGCCCACCACAGGGGGCGCGGGAGCAGTTCTTC. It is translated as CASSPPQGAREQFF. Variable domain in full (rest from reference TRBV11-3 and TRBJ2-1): EAGVVQSPRYKIIEKKQPVAFWCNPISGHNTLYWYLQNLGQGPELLIRYENEEAVDDSQLPKDRFSAERLKGVDSTLKIQPAELGDSAVYLCASSPPQGAREQFFGPGTRLTVL.

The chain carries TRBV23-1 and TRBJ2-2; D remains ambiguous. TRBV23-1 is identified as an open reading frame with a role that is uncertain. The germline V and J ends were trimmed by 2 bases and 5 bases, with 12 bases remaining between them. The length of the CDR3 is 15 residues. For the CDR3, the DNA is TGCGCCAGCAGTCAAAACTGTGCGCGAACCGGGGAGCTGTTTTTT. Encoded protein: CASSQNCARTGELFF.

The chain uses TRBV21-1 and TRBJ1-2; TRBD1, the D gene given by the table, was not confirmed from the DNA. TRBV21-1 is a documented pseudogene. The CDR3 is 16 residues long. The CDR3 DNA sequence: TGTGCCAGCAGCAGGCCTCACAGGGAGAAGAACTATGGCTACACCTTC. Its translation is CASSRPHREKNYGYTF.

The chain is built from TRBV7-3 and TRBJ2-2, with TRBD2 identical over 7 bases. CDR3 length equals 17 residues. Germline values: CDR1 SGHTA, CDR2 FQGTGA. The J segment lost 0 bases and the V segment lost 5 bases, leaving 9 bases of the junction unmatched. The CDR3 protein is CASSPGGSSANTGELFF. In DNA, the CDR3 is TGTGCCAGCAGCCCCGGGGGGTCTTCCGCGAACACCGGGGAGCTGTTTTTT.

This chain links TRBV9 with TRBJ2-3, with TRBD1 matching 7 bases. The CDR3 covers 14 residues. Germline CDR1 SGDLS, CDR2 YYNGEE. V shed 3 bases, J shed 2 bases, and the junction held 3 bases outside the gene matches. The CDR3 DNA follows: TGTGCCAGCAGCGGGGGACAGTACACAGATACGCAGTATTTT. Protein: CASSGGQYTDTQYF.

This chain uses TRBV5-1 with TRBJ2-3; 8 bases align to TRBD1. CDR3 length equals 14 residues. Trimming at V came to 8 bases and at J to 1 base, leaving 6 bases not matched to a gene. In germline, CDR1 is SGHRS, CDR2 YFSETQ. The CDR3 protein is CASSPGQGTDTQYF. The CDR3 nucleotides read TGCGCCAGTTCGCCGGGACAGGGCACAGATACGCAGTATTTT. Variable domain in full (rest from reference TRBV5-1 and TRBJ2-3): KAGVTQTPRYLIKTRGQQVTLSCSPISGHRSVSWYQQTPGQGLQFLFEYFSETQRNKGNFPGRFSGRQFSNSRSEMNVSTLELGDSALYLCASSPGQGTDTQYFGPGTRLTVL.